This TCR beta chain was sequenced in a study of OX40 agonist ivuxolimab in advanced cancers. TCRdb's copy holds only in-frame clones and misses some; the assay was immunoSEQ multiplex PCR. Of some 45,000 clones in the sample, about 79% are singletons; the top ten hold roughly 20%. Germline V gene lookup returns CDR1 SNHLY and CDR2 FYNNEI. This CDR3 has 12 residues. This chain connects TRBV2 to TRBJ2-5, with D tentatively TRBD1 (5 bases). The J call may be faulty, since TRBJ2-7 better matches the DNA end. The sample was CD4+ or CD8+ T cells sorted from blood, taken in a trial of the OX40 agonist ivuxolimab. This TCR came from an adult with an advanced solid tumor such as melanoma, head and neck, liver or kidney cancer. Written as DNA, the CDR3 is TGTGCCAGCAGAACAGGTTCCTACGAGCAGTACTTC. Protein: CASRTGSYEQYF.